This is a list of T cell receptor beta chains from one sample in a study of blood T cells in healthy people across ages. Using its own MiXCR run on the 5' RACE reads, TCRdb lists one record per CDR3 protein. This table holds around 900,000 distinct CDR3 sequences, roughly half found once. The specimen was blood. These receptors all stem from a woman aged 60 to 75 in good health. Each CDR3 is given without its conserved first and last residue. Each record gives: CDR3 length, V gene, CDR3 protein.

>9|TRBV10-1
ASSDGVEQY
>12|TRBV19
ASSTSGRTETQY
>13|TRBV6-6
ASSYAGSGANVLT
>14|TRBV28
ASSFFEEGDGETQY
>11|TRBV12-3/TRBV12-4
ASRRGTYNEQF
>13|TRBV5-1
ASSDTSGSTNVLT
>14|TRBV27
ASSAIVARPRQEQF
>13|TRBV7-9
ASSLGGSGQEEQF
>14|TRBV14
ASSQPGTSATDTQY
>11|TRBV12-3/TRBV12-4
ASSPYNQATQY
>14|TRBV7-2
ASSSTRTRSSYEQY
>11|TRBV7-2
ASSNRRYTEAF
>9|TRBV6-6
ASTLRGTQY
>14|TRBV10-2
ASGAVGLASYNEQY
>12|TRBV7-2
ASRRSGTQETQY
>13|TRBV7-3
ASSSGQGARYTQY
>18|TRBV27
ASSLYWGIGLAGDKNIQY
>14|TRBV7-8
ASSSGPSGSSYEQY
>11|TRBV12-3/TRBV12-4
ASSSTRGGEQY
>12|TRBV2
ASSAPRGANVLT
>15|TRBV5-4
ASSLGVTSGGGDTQY
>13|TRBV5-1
ASSQGLAVYNEQY
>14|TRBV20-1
SARDLAGGWTDTQY
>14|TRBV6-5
ASSYSTGQVSYEQY
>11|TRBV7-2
ASSVNRNYGYT
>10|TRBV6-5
ASRRQGHEQY
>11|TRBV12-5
ASGSQGLGTQY
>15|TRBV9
ASRTGLAGGPGGELF
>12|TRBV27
ASSLRDGLNEQY
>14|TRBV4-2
ASSQDRGSLPYEQY
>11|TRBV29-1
SVGPRGGYEQY
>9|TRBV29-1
SVGGWNEQF
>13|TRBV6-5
ASSYSDGRGETQY
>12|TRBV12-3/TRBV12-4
ASSSHSANTEAF
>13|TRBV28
ASSPIGRKNQPQH
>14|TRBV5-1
ASSLGSGRIYNEQF
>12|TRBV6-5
ASSWGTTASAQY